Listed here are 10 T cell receptor beta chains from one sample, sequenced in a study of identical twins. TCRdb processed the 5' RACE reads anew with MiXCR; each CDR3 protein has one entry. Of 550,000 to 700,000 distinct CDR3 sequences in the sample, roughly 9.9% were seen once. In addition, the sample was reused for a study of yellow fever vaccine responses in identical twins.

The source material was PBMCs. The receptors here all came from a woman under 30 in good health.

The chain employs TRBV6-2 or TRBV6-3 and TRBJ2-7; D is ambiguous. V was trimmed by 11 bases and J by 1 base, leaving 21 bases between them. Germline values: CDR1 MNHEY, CDR2 SVGEGT. The CDR3 totals 15 residues. The CDR3: CAGPPRVNLSYEQYF. The CDR3, as DNA: TGTGCCGGACCCCCCCGGGTAAACCTATCCTACGAGCAGTACTTC.

This clonotype was seen only a few times. J is TRBJ1-1 and V is TRBV20-1; D is unclear. Germline lookup yields CDR1 DFQATT and CDR2 SNEGSKA (reference sequence). CDR3 length equals 15 residues. Trimming cost V 2 bases and J 2 bases, with 15 bases left between them. CDR3 DNA: TGCAGTGCTAGACCCCCATGGGGTGAAAACACTGAAGCTTTCTTT. As protein: CSARPPWGENTEAFF.

This clonotype turned up a few times. The rearrangement uses TRBV20-1 and TRBJ2-2, with 8 bases matching TRBD2. The CDR3 has 16 amino acids. V was clipped by 6 bases and J by 0 bases; unmatched bases: 9. Per germline, CDR1 DFQATT and CDR2 SNEGSKA (reference sequence). The CDR3 sequence is CSASWFSGTNTGELFF. The CDR3 nucleotides are TGCAGTGCCTCATGGTTTAGCGGGACGAACACCGGGGAGCTGTTTTTT.

This rearrangement joins TRBV12-3 or TRBV12-4 to TRBJ2-5, with TRBD2 matching 9 bases. The CDR3 contains 17 residues. The junction had 15 bases not matched to a gene; V was cut back by 4 bases and J by 6 bases. As DNA, the CDR3 is TGTGCCAGCAGTTCCGAGGGGGAGGCGGGAGGGCCGAAGACCCAGTACTTC. Translated, it gives CASSSEGEAGGPKTQYF.

This clonotype was counted many times. The chain has TRBV4-1 and TRBJ2-2, with 7 nucleotides matching TRBD2. The V segment lost 0 bases and the J segment 2 bases; nucleotides outside the gene matches: 9. The CDR3 is 18 residues long. Per germline, CDR1 MGHRA and CDR2 YSYEKL. Here the CDR3 DNA reads TGCGCCAGCAGCCAAGAGTTCGGCTCTAGCGGCAACACCGGGGAGCTGTTTTTT. Residues: CASSQEFGSSGNTGELFF.

The CDR3 region has the DNA TGTACCCTCAGTCACACTAGCGGGGGGGCCGTGAGCAAAAACATTCAGTACTTC. Protein sequence: CTLSHTSGGAVSKNIQYF. The chain combines TRBV12-3 or TRBV12-4 with TRBJ2-4, with 13 nucleotides matching TRBD2. The CDR3 totals 18 residues.

There are a few counts of this clonotype. The V gene is TRBV29-1, the J gene TRBJ2-1; either TRBD1 or TRBD2 may fit D (5 bases each). Germline V lookup: CDR1 SQVTM, CDR2 ANQGSEA. This CDR3 spans 15 amino acids. Trimming removed 6 bases at V and 4 bases at J, with 19 bases between. DNA of the CDR3: TGCAGCGTCCGGGACCAGCGGAGGAGGTACAATGAGCAGTTCTTC. Its protein product is CSVRDQRRRYNEQFF.

The table lists this clonotype with a few counts. The chain carries TRBV5-6 and TRBJ2-7, with D perhaps matching TRBD1 or TRBD2 (6 bases each). CDR3 size: 14 residues. Germline loops: CDR1 SGHDT, CDR2 YYEEEE. Trimming pared 4 bases from V and 6 bases from J, leaving 17 bases between. CDR3 in amino acids: CASSLGTGASEQYF. The CDR3 nucleotides read TGTGCCAGCAGCCTGGGCACGGGGGCGAGCGAGCAGTACTTC.

This clonotype was detected only a few times. The chain couples TRBV7-2 to TRBJ1-1, with a weak D call TRBD1 (5 bases). The CDR3 runs 16 residues. V shed 0 bases and J shed 1 base, with 12 bases lying between them. Germline CDR1 is SGHTA and CDR2 is FQGNSA. DNA of the CDR3: TGTGCCAGCAGCTTAGCTCCCCCAGGGACGAACACTGAAGCTTTCTTT. Translating gives CASSLAPPGTNTEAFF.

This sequence joins TRBV6-2 or TRBV6-3 and TRBJ1-2; D is possibly TRBD1 (5 bases). CDR3 length: 11 residues. Trimming took off 5 bases at V and 6 bases at J, with 7 bases between the two ends. The V gene's germline CDR1 is MNHEY and CDR2 SVGEGT. This CDR3 reads CASSGHNGYTF. The CDR3 nucleotides are TGTGCCAGCAGTGGACACAATGGCTACACCTTC.